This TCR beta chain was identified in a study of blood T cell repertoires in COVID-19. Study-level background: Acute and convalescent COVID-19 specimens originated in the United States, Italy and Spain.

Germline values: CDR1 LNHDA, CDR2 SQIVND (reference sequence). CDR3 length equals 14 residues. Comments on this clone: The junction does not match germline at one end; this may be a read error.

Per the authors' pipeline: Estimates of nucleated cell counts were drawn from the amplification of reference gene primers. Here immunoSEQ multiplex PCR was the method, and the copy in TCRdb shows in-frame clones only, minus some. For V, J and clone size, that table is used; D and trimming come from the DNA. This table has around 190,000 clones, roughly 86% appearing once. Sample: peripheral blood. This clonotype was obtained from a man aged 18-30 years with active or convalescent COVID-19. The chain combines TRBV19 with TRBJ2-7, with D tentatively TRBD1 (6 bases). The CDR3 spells CASSLDADRIEQYF. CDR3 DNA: TGTGCCAGTAGTTTAGACGCGGACAGAATCGAGCAGTACTTC.